The 5 T cell receptor beta chains listed next were all sequenced from one sample in a study of PD-1 blockade in classical Hodgkin lymphoma. Sequencing used immunoSEQ multiplex PCR; TCRdb keeps in-frame clones, though not all of them. The sample holds about 75,000 clones, 90% to 95% seen once. The patients all showed relapse after autologous stem cell transplantation, while their brentuximab vedotin exposure varied. Sequenced material: peripheral blood mononuclear cells (PBMCs), taken at baseline. These receptors were taken from a human donor with classical Hodgkin lymphoma.

The V and J genes are TRBV7-3 and TRBJ2-1, with D hard to call. Germline V gene data show CDR1 as SGHTA and CDR2 as FQGTGA. Between the trimmed V and J ends, which lost 0 bases and 7 bases, there was a span of 4 bases. The CDR3 totals 12 residues. CDR3 sequence (DNA): TGTGCCAGCAGCTTAACTTTTAATGAGCAGTTCTTC. This sequence encodes CASSLTFNEQFF.

The rearrangement joins TRBV30 to TRBJ2-5; D may be TRBD1 (6 bases). The V gene's germline CDR1 is GTSNPN and CDR2 SVGIG (reference sequence). The CDR3 consists of 13 residues. V was cut by 8 bases and J by 1 base, with 14 bases left in between. The CDR3 DNA is TGTGCCGCGAACAGGGATCGCCAAGAGACCCAGTACTTC. Translated, it gives CAANRDRQETQYF.

This CDR3 is CASSFHRGVANTGELFF. In DNA form, the CDR3 reads TGTGCCAGCAGTTTTCATCGGGGGGTCGCGAACACCGGGGAGCTGTTTTTT. The rearrangement uses TRBV5-8 and TRBJ2-2; 7 bases align to TRBD2. The germline gives CDR1 SGHTS, CDR2 YDEGEE. This CDR3 has 17 residues. J lost 0 bases, V lost 5 bases, and 10 bases had no gene match.

The chain uses TRBV28 and TRBJ1-2, with 8 bases matching TRBD1. Germline V CDR1 and CDR2: MDHEN, SYDVKM. V trimming: 6 bases; J trimming: 6 bases; junction bases outside the gene matches: 9. The CDR3 totals 14 residues. CDR3 loop: CASRSGTGENGYTF. The CDR3 DNA sequence: TGTGCCAGCAGGAGCGGGACAGGAGAAAATGGCTACACCTTC.

The DNA of the CDR3 is TGCGCCAGCAGCCAAGAAGCGGGGGCAATAGTCGAGCAGTTCTTC. Translating gives CASSQEAGAIVEQFF. This chain joins TRBV4-1 and TRBJ2-1; TRBD2 agrees at 8 bases. V lost 0 bases, J lost 10 bases, and 8 bases stayed unmatched. CDR3 length equals 15 residues. Germline V gene lookup returns CDR1 MGHRA and CDR2 YSYEKL.